This is a list of T cell receptor beta chains from one sample in a study of cytomegalovirus exposure and HLA in healthy donors. Method: immunoSEQ multiplex PCR; TCRdb's copy keeps in-frame clones and lacks some. The table lists 120,000 to 150,000 clones, around 72% of them singletons. The sequenced material came from PBMCs. These TCRs come from a man between 40 and 49 years old in good health and CMV-seronegative. The CDR3 runs from the conserved cysteine through the conserved F or W. Fields, in order: CDR3 protein, CDR3 DNA, J gene, clone size, D gene, V gene. The D gene is left open where the match is weak. Clone sizes are given selectively: once, few, many, or a class where the clone is expanded.

CDR3aa: CASREWQGKNQPQHF
CDR3nt: TGTGCCAGCAGAGAATGGCAGGGTAAGAATCAGCCCCAGCATTTT
j_gene: TRBJ1-5
abundance: -
d_gene: -
v_gene: TRBV2

CDR3aa: CASSDGGRSYNEQFF
CDR3nt: TGTGCCAGCAGTGACGGGGGGCGCTCCTACAATGAGCAGTTCTTC
j_gene: TRBJ2-1
abundance: -
d_gene: -
v_gene: TRBV2

CDR3aa: CAWAVTAEQPQHF
CDR3nt: TGTGCCTGGGCGGTGACCGCAGAACAGCCCCAGCATTTT
j_gene: TRBJ1-5
abundance: -
d_gene: -
v_gene: TRBV30

CDR3aa: CASSISGTYNSPLHF
CDR3nt: TGTGCCAGTAGTATATCGGGGACCTATAATTCACCCCTCCACTTT
j_gene: TRBJ1-6
abundance: -
d_gene: -
v_gene: TRBV19

CDR3aa: CASSLVGTGQKTQYF
CDR3nt: TGCGCCAGCAGCTTGGTGGGGACAGGACAAAAGACCCAGTACTTC
j_gene: TRBJ2-5
abundance: -
d_gene: TRBD1
v_gene: TRBV5-1

CDR3aa: CASSSTQPGQGGQPQHF
CDR3nt: TGTGCCAGCAGCTCAACCCAACCGGGACAGGGGGGTCAGCCCCAGCATTTT
j_gene: TRBJ1-5
abundance: -
d_gene: TRBD1
v_gene: TRBV7-9

CDR3aa: CASSLGGQGGNQPQHF
CDR3nt: TGTGCCAGCAGCTTAGGGGGACAGGGCGGTAATCAGCCCCAGCATTTT
j_gene: TRBJ1-5
abundance: -
d_gene: TRBD1
v_gene: TRBV7-9

CDR3aa: CASSDQGNGYGYTF
CDR3nt: TGTGCCAGCAGTGACCAGGGAAACGGCTATGGCTACACCTTC
j_gene: TRBJ1-2
abundance: -
d_gene: -
v_gene: TRBV6-1

CDR3aa: CASSPIAAGAHNEQFF
CDR3nt: TGTGCCAGCAGTCCCATTGCAGCGGGAGCCCACAATGAGCAGTTCTTC
j_gene: TRBJ2-1
abundance: -
d_gene: TRBD2
v_gene: TRBV28

CDR3aa: CASSPSRGPEQYF
CDR3nt: TGTGCCAGCAGTCCATCCAGGGGGCCCGAGCAGTACTTC
j_gene: TRBJ2-7
abundance: -
d_gene: TRBD1
v_gene: TRBV28

CDR3aa: CASGLGGWAGDYEQYF
CDR3nt: TGTGCTAGTGGTCTCGGTGGGTGGGCGGGGGACTACGAGCAGTACTTC
j_gene: TRBJ2-7
abundance: -
d_gene: TRBD2
v_gene: TRBV12-5

CDR3aa: CAIEGQGMNTEAFF
CDR3nt: TGTGCCATCGAGGGACAGGGGATGAACACTGAAGCTTTCTTT
j_gene: TRBJ1-1
abundance: -
d_gene: TRBD1
v_gene: TRBV6-1

CDR3aa: CASSSTVGGLNEQFF
CDR3nt: TGTGCCAGCAGCTCCACTGTGGGAGGTCTGAATGAGCAGTTCTTC
j_gene: TRBJ2-1
abundance: -
d_gene: -
v_gene: TRBV7-8

CDR3aa: CAISDPSYNEQFF
CDR3nt: TGTGCCATCAGTGACCCGAGCTACAATGAGCAGTTCTTC
j_gene: TRBJ2-1
abundance: -
d_gene: -
v_gene: TRBV10-3

CDR3aa: CACTPGQGAGELFF
CDR3nt: TGTGCCTGTACCCCGGGACAGGGGGCAGGTGAGCTGTTTTTT
j_gene: TRBJ2-2
abundance: few
d_gene: TRBD1
v_gene: TRBV30

CDR3aa: CASSPPGGEETQYF
CDR3nt: TGTGCCAGCAGCCCGCCCGGGGGGGAAGAGACCCAGTACTTC
j_gene: TRBJ2-5
abundance: -
d_gene: TRBD2
v_gene: TRBV5-5

CDR3aa: CASSQRRSSYEQYF
CDR3nt: TGCGCCAGCAGTCAAAGACGGAGCTCCTACGAGCAGTACTTC
j_gene: TRBJ2-7
abundance: -
d_gene: -
v_gene: TRBV5-1

CDR3aa: CASRGGGAKNEQFF
CDR3nt: TGCGCCAGCAGGGGCGGGGGGGCCAAGAATGAGCAGTTCTTC
j_gene: TRBJ2-1
abundance: -
d_gene: TRBD2
v_gene: TRBV5-1

CDR3aa: CASSDFLAENLDEQFF
CDR3nt: TGTGCCAGCAGCGATTTCCTAGCGGAAAATCTGGATGAGCAGTTCTTC
j_gene: TRBJ2-1
abundance: -
d_gene: TRBD2
v_gene: TRBV7-9

CDR3aa: CASSQGRGRETQYF
CDR3nt: TGTGCCAGCAGCCAAGGGCGTGGGAGAGAGACCCAGTACTTC
j_gene: TRBJ2-5
abundance: few
d_gene: -
v_gene: TRBV4-2

CDR3aa: CASRGTGRREQYF
CDR3nt: TGTGCCAGCAGAGGGACAGGGCGTCGCGAGCAGTACTTC
j_gene: TRBJ2-7
abundance: -
d_gene: TRBD1
v_gene: TRBV27

CDR3aa: CASSLRTGVNYEQYF
CDR3nt: TGTGCCAGCAGCTTAAGGACAGGGGTGAACTACGAGCAGTACTTC
j_gene: TRBJ2-7
abundance: -
d_gene: TRBD1
v_gene: TRBV7-9

CDR3aa: CASSSGTGPETQYF
CDR3nt: TGTGCCAGTAGTTCAGGGACAGGGCCGGAGACCCAGTACTTC
j_gene: TRBJ2-5
abundance: -
d_gene: TRBD1
v_gene: TRBV19

CDR3aa: CASTWNTEAFF
CDR3nt: TGTGCCAGCACTTGGAACACTGAAGCTTTCTTT
j_gene: TRBJ1-1
abundance: -
d_gene: -
v_gene: TRBV25-1

CDR3aa: CASSSPRGNTGELFF
CDR3nt: TGTGCCAGCAGTTCTCCCAGGGGGAACACCGGGGAGCTGTTTTTT
j_gene: TRBJ2-2
abundance: -
d_gene: -
v_gene: TRBV27

CDR3aa: CASTAPYEAFF
CDR3nt: TGTGCCAGCACTGCCCCCTATGAGGCTTTCTTT
j_gene: TRBJ1-1
abundance: -
d_gene: -
v_gene: TRBV19

CDR3aa: CASTGVAGGHEAFF
CDR3nt: TGTGCCAGCACCGGGGTCGCTGGAGGTCATGAAGCTTTCTTT
j_gene: TRBJ1-1
abundance: once
d_gene: -
v_gene: TRBV27

CDR3aa: CAIRDTPTNEKLFF
CDR3nt: TGTGCCATCAGGGACACCCCAACTAATGAAAAACTGTTTTTT
j_gene: TRBJ1-4
abundance: -
d_gene: -
v_gene: TRBV10-3

CDR3aa: CSVEEGLAASSYNEQFF
CDR3nt: TGCAGCGTTGAAGAGGGACTAGCGGCCAGCTCCTACAATGAGCAGTTCTTC
j_gene: TRBJ2-1
abundance: -
d_gene: TRBD2
v_gene: TRBV29-1

CDR3aa: CAISEEDYEQYF
CDR3nt: TGTGCCATCAGTGAGGAGGACTACGAGCAGTACTTC
j_gene: TRBJ2-7
abundance: -
d_gene: -
v_gene: TRBV10-3

CDR3aa: CASSLDIGGGETQYF
CDR3nt: TGTGCCAGCAGTTTGGACATCGGGGGTGGAGAGACCCAGTACTTC
j_gene: TRBJ2-5
abundance: -
d_gene: -
v_gene: TRBV27

CDR3aa: CASSLYAGQPGGNEQFF
CDR3nt: TGCGCCAGCAGCTTGTACGCTGGACAGCCCGGCGGCAATGAGCAGTTCTTC
j_gene: TRBJ2-1
abundance: -
d_gene: -
v_gene: TRBV5-1

CDR3aa: CASSAQGRNSPLHF
CDR3nt: TGTGCCAGCAGTGCTCAGGGTCGCAATTCACCCCTCCACTTT
j_gene: TRBJ1-6
abundance: -
d_gene: -
v_gene: TRBV2

CDR3aa: CASSLRLAGDLAETQYF
CDR3nt: TGTGCCAGCAGCCTAAGACTAGCGGGAGACCTCGCGGAGACCCAGTACTTC
j_gene: TRBJ2-5
abundance: -
d_gene: TRBD2
v_gene: TRBV7-2

CDR3aa: CTSSQDQRPHSYEQYF
CDR3nt: TGCACCAGCAGCCAAGATCAGCGGCCCCACTCCTACGAGCAGTACTTC
j_gene: TRBJ2-7
abundance: -
d_gene: -
v_gene: TRBV1

CDR3aa: CASSSFRGSTEAFF
CDR3nt: TGTGCCAGCAGCTCCTTCAGGGGGAGTACTGAAGCTTTCTTT
j_gene: TRBJ1-1
abundance: -
d_gene: TRBD1
v_gene: TRBV7-9

CDR3aa: CASSTSGDHTGELFF
CDR3nt: TGTGCCAGCAGCACTAGCGGGGACCACACCGGGGAGCTGTTTTTT
j_gene: TRBJ2-2
abundance: -
d_gene: TRBD2
v_gene: TRBV7-8

CDR3aa: CASTILGLAGAPNF
CDR3nt: TGTGCCAGCACGATACTAGGACTAGCGGGGGCCCCTAACTTC
j_gene: TRBJ2-7
abundance: -
d_gene: TRBD2
v_gene: TRBV2

CDR3aa: CASSLVALGVEQYF
CDR3nt: TGTGCCAGCAGCCTCGTAGCGCTCGGGGTCGAGCAGTACTTC
j_gene: TRBJ2-7
abundance: -
d_gene: -
v_gene: TRBV11-2

CDR3aa: CASTKGQRIYEQYF
CDR3nt: TGTGCCAGCACCAAGGGACAGCGGATCTACGAGCAGTACTTC
j_gene: TRBJ2-7
abundance: -
d_gene: TRBD1
v_gene: TRBV6-6

CDR3aa: CRLSGNTEAFF
CDR3nt: TGCAGATTAAGCGGGAACACTGAAGCTTTCTTT
j_gene: TRBJ1-1
abundance: -
d_gene: -
v_gene: TRBV20-1

CDR3aa: CASSWRVLADNEQFF
CDR3nt: TGTGCCAGCTCATGGAGGGTATTGGCAGACAATGAGCAGTTCTTC
j_gene: TRBJ2-1
abundance: once
d_gene: -
v_gene: TRBV18

CDR3aa: CATNDRDGQPQHF
CDR3nt: TGTGCCACCAACGACAGGGACGGTCAGCCCCAGCATTTT
j_gene: TRBJ1-5
abundance: -
d_gene: TRBD1
v_gene: TRBV19

CDR3aa: CASSPRDRAFDEQFF
CDR3nt: TGCGCCAGCAGCCCCCGGGACAGGGCGTTCGATGAGCAGTTCTTC
j_gene: TRBJ2-1
abundance: -
d_gene: TRBD1
v_gene: TRBV4-1

CDR3aa: CASSLDRVNEKLFF
CDR3nt: TGCGCCAGCAGCTTGGACAGGGTAAATGAAAAACTGTTTTTT
j_gene: TRBJ1-4
abundance: few
d_gene: -
v_gene: TRBV5-1

CDR3aa: CASSQGQGSPYEQYF
CDR3nt: TGCGCCAGCAGCCAAGGACAGGGTAGCCCCTACGAGCAGTACTTC
j_gene: TRBJ2-7
abundance: -
d_gene: TRBD1
v_gene: TRBV4-1

CDR3aa: CASSQDGFSGVRETQYF
CDR3nt: TGTGCCAGCAGCCAAGATGGGTTCAGCGGGGTTAGGGAGACCCAGTACTTC
j_gene: TRBJ2-5
abundance: -
d_gene: TRBD2
v_gene: TRBV4-2

CDR3aa: CASKRDYASTDTQYF
CDR3nt: TGTGCCAGTAAAAGGGACTACGCTAGCACAGATACGCAGTATTTT
j_gene: TRBJ2-3
abundance: few
d_gene: TRBD2
v_gene: TRBV6-5

CDR3aa: CASSFGPRGEQYF
CDR3nt: TGTGCCAGCAGTTTCGGGCCCCGGGGCGAGCAGTACTTC
j_gene: TRBJ2-7
abundance: -
d_gene: -
v_gene: TRBV27